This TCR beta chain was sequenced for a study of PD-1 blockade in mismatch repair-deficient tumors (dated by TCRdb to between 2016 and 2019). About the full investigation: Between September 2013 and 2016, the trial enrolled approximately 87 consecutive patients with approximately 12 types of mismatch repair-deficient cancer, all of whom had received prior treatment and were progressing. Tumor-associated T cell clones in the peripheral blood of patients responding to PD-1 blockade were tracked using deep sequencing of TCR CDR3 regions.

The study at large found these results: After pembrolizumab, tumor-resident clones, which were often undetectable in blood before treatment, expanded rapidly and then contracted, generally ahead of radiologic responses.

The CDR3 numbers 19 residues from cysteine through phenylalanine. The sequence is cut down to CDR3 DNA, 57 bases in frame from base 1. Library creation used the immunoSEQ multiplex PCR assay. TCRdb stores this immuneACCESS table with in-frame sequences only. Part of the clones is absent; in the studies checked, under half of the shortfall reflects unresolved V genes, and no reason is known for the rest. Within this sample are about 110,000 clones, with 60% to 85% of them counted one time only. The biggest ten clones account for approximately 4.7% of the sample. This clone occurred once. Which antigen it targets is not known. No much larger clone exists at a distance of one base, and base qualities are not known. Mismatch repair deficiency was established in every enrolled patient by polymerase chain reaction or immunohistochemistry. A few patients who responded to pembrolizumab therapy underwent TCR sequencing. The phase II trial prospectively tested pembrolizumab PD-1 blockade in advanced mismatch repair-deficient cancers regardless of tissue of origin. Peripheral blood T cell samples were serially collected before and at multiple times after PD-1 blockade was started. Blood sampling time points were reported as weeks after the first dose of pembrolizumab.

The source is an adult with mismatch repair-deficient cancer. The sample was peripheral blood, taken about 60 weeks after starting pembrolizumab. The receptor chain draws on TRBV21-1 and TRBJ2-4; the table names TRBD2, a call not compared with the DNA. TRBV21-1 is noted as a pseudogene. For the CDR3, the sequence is CASPKDTLLGDSGKNIQYF. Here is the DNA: TGTGCCAGCCCGAAAGATACATTATTGGGGGATAGCGGCAAAAACATTCAGTACTTC.